These 21 T cell receptor beta chains originate from one sample sequenced in a study of T cell changes during pregnancy in multiple sclerosis. The repertoire was sequenced with immunoSEQ multiplex PCR; TCRdb's copy has only in-frame clones and lacks some. The sample has roughly 35,000 clones; roughly 92% are singletons. This specimen consisted of CD4+ T cells from peripheral blood mononuclear cells, obtained in the third trimester of pregnancy. Receptors originate from a female donor in good health, enrolled as a control in a pregnancy study.

J is TRBJ1-4 and V is TRBV2, with D hard to call. The length of the CDR3 is 15 residues. Germline-derived CDR1 and CDR2 are SNHLY and FYNNEI. V lost 3 bases to trimming and J lost 8 bases, with 16 bases between them. The CDR3 loop reads CASSDLFLRGEKLFF. CDR3 coding DNA: TGTGCCAGCAGTGACTTATTTCTCAGAGGAGAAAAACTGTTTTTT.

The CDR3 here is CASNPRTSGAPGYTF. Here the CDR3 DNA reads TGTGCCAGCAATCCCCGAACAAGTGGGGCGCCTGGCTACACCTTC. This chain uses TRBV28 with TRBJ1-2; D is perhaps TRBD1 (5 bases). The CDR3 is 15 amino acids. The germline CDR1 and CDR2 sequences are MDHEN and SYDVKM. Deletions cut 7 bases from V and 7 bases from J, with 22 bases between.

The chain uses TRBV5-1 and TRBJ1-4; a weak D match, TRBD1 (5 bases). The V end was cut by 4 bases, the J end by 6 bases, with 7 bases between. CDR1 and CDR2 from the germline V gene are SGHRS and YFSETQ. The CDR3 consists of 12 residues. The CDR3: CASSEGDEKLFF. CDR3 DNA sequence: TGCGCCAGCAGCGAAGGGGATGAAAAACTGTTTTTT.

This chain links TRBV7-9 with TRBJ1-3; D is ambiguous. Trimming removed 8 bases at V and 0 bases at J, with 11 bases between. This CDR3 comprises 14 residues. Germline CDR1 SEHNR, CDR2 FQNEAQ (reference sequence). Here the CDR3 reads CASSSVNSGNTIYF. In DNA, the CDR3 is TGTGCCAGCTCCTCGGTCAACTCTGGAAACACCATATATTTT.

This clone appeared a single time. The chain employs TRBV7-2 and TRBJ2-6, with 7 bases that match TRBD2. V gave up 7 bases and J gave up 1 base; unmatched junction bases: 1. The CDR3 is 14 amino acids. Looked up from germline, CDR1 is SGHTA and CDR2 is FQGNSA. This chain's CDR3 is CASMRGSGANVLTF. For the CDR3, the DNA is TGTGCCAGCATGCGGGGGTCTGGGGCCAACGTCCTGACTTTC.

This chain uses TRBV7-2 with TRBJ1-1; maybe TRBD1 (5 bases). CDR1 and CDR2 (germline): SGHTA, FQGNSA. The CDR3 consists of 19 residues. Trimming removed 0 bases at V and 4 bases at J, with 24 bases between. The CDR3 coding sequence is TGTGCCAGCAGCTTAGCCCCTGACAGCCCCGGCAGGATTATCACTGAAGCTTTCTTT. It encodes CASSLAPDSPGRIITEAFF.

The chain combines TRBV7-2 with TRBJ1-1; the D gene is possibly TRBD1 (5 bases). V was shortened by 6 bases and J by 0 bases, with 11 bases between the two germline ends. This CDR3 region has 14 residues. Germline CDR1 SGHTA, CDR2 FQGNSA. The CDR3, as DNA: TGTGCCAGCAGTCGGACACCGGTGAACACTGAAGCTTTCTTT. It codes for CASSRTPVNTEAFF.

The chain is built from TRBV2 and TRBJ1-3; no reliable D call. Germline values: CDR1 SNHLY, CDR2 FYNNEI. This CDR3 contains 17 residues. The V end lost 4 bases, the J end lost 0 bases, and 16 bases lay between the germline ends. CDR3 in amino acids: CASSALGSRSSGNTIYF. CDR3 in DNA: TGTGCCAGCAGTGCCCTTGGTAGTCGGAGCTCTGGAAACACCATATATTTT.

Here the CDR3 reads CASSGQGRWETQYF. In nucleotides, the CDR3 is TGTGCCAGCAGCGGACAGGGGCGGTGGGAGACCCAGTACTTC. The V gene is TRBV7-2, the J gene TRBJ2-5, with 9 bases lining up with TRBD1. In germline, CDR1 is SGHTA, CDR2 FQGNSA. The CDR3 consists of 14 residues. With V trimmed by 5 bases and J by 5 bases, 6 bases remained unmatched.

The rearrangement uses TRBV5-1 and TRBJ2-7, with 9 bases fitting TRBD2. This CDR3 has 14 amino acids. V lost 6 bases to trimming and J lost 6 bases; unmatched junction nucleotides: 10. Germline values: CDR1 SGHRS, CDR2 YFSETQ. CDR3 nucleotide sequence: TGCGCCAGCATGGTGGCGGGGGGGGCTTCCGAGCAGTACTTC. Translated, it gives CASMVAGGASEQYF.

The V and J genes are TRBV5-4 and TRBJ1-2, with 7 bases aligning to TRBD1. The CDR3 is made up of 14 amino acids. Germline V gene sequence: CDR1 SGHNT, CDR2 YYREEE (reference sequence). Unmatched junction bases numbered 11, after V lost 5 bases and J lost 7 bases. CDR3 region: CASRPGQYPGGYTF. CDR3 nucleotide sequence: TGTGCCAGCAGACCGGGACAGTACCCTGGTGGCTACACCTTC.

The V call is TRBV4-2, the J call TRBJ2-2; 8 bases match TRBD1. The length of the CDR3 is 14 residues. The germline CDR1 and CDR2 sequences are LGHNA and YNFKEQ. J lost 6 bases, V lost 7 bases, and 7 bases had no gene match. CDR3 nucleotides: TGTGCCAGCACCCGGACAGGGACGGCCGGGGAGCTGTTTTTT. As protein: CASTRTGTAGELFF.

The V gene is TRBV7-9, the J gene TRBJ1-1; tentative D call: TRBD1 (5 bases). Looked up from germline, CDR1 is SEHNR and CDR2 is FQNEAQ (reference sequence). Trimming shortened V by 5 bases and J by 2 bases, and 12 bases separated the two germline ends. This CDR3 is 14 amino acids long. CDR3 residues: CASSPVGANTEAFF. In DNA form, the CDR3 reads TGTGCCAGCAGCCCAGTTGGGGCCAACACTGAAGCTTTCTTT.

This sequence joins TRBV18 and TRBJ1-5, with 7 positions matching TRBD1. Trimming cost V 4 bases and J 4 bases; bases outside gene matches: 4. This CDR3 is built from 14 residues. CDR1 is KGHSH, CDR2 LQKENI, per germline. The CDR3 coding sequence is TGTGCCAGCTCACAAGTGACAGGGAATCAGCCCCAGCATTTT. Translated, it gives CASSQVTGNQPQHF.

The chain recombines TRBV19 with TRBJ1-3; TRBD1 aligns across 12 bases. CDR3 size: 15 residues. The J segment lost 4 bases and the V segment lost 3 bases, leaving 1 base of the junction unmatched. Germline V gives CDR1 LNHDA, CDR2 SQIVND (reference sequence). CDR3 nucleotide sequence: TGTGCCAGTAGTATTGGGACAGGGGGCGGAAACACCATATATTTT. Its translation: CASSIGTGGGNTIYF.

V and J are TRBV4-1 and TRBJ1-5; D remains unclear. CDR3 length: 17 amino acids. The ends were cut back, 2 bases at V and 5 bases at J, with 19 bases in the middle. Germline V gives CDR1 MGHRA, CDR2 YSYEKL. This CDR3 reads CASSQPPRTGLYQPQHF. For the CDR3, the DNA is TGCGCCAGCAGCCAACCCCCCCGGACGGGATTGTATCAGCCCCAGCATTTT.

This sequence joins TRBV18 and TRBJ1-1; TRBD1 agrees at 8 bases. CDR1 KGHSH and CDR2 LQKENI come from the germline V gene. CDR3 length equals 13 residues. The trim removed 6 bases at V and 5 bases at J, leaving 5 bases unmatched. CDR3 sequence: CASSTGVETEAFF. The CDR3 coding sequence is TGTGCCAGCTCGACAGGGGTCGAGACTGAAGCTTTCTTT. Combining the CDR3 with reference TRBV18 and TRBJ1-1 gives the whole variable domain NAGVMQNPRHLVRRRGQEARLRCSPMKGHSHVYWYRQLPEEGLKFMVYLQKENIIDESGMPKERFSAEFPKEGPSILRIQQVVRGDSAAYFCASSTGVETEAFFGQGTRLTVV.

The chain combines TRBV10-3 with TRBJ2-6; D is possibly TRBD2 (7 bases). This CDR3 is 17 amino acids long. V was shortened by 2 bases and J by 2 bases, with 13 bases between the two germline ends. Germline CDR1 and CDR2: ENHRY and SYGVKD. CDR3 amino acids: CAISERGGAAGANVLTF. The CDR3 nucleotides are TGTGCCATCAGTGAGAGGGGGGGGGCGGCTGGGGCCAACGTCCTGACTTTC.

The chain couples TRBV5-4 to TRBJ2-3; 9 bases fit TRBD1. J lost 6 bases, V lost 1 base, and 6 bases had no gene match. This CDR3 contains 15 residues. Germline-derived CDR1 and CDR2 are SGHNT and YYREEE (reference sequence). The CDR3 DNA reads as TGTGCCAGCAGCTTGTCACAGGGGGCATGGGATACGCAGTATTTT. Its protein product is CASSLSQGAWDTQYF.

The chain is built from TRBV7-8 and TRBJ1-3; 7 bases line up with TRBD1. The CDR3 sequence is 18 residues long. J was trimmed by 0 bases and V by 1 base; bases with no gene match: 9. Per the germline V gene, CDR1 is SGHVS and CDR2 is FQNEAQ. CDR3 sequence: CASSLGARTGLSGNTIYF. The CDR3 DNA is TGTGCCAGCAGCTTAGGGGCTAGGACAGGTCTCTCTGGAAACACCATATATTTT. The entire variable domain, with the rest obtained from reference TRBV7-8 and TRBJ1-3, is as follows: GAGVSQSPRYKVAKRGQDVALRCDPISGHVSLFWYQQALGQGPEFLTYFQNEAQLDKSGLPSDRFFAERPEGSVSTLKIQRTQQEDSAVYLCASSLGARTGLSGNTIYFGEGSWLTVV.

This clone was picked up one time. J is TRBJ2-5 and V is TRBV5-6, with TRBD2 identical over 8 bases. J lost 4 bases, V lost 4 bases, and 6 bases had no gene match. CDR3 size: 14 residues. Germline CDR1 SGHDT, CDR2 YYEEEE. For the CDR3, the DNA is TGTGCCAGCAGCCAAAGGGCGGGAGGAGAGACCCAGTACTTC. It encodes CASSQRAGGETQYF.